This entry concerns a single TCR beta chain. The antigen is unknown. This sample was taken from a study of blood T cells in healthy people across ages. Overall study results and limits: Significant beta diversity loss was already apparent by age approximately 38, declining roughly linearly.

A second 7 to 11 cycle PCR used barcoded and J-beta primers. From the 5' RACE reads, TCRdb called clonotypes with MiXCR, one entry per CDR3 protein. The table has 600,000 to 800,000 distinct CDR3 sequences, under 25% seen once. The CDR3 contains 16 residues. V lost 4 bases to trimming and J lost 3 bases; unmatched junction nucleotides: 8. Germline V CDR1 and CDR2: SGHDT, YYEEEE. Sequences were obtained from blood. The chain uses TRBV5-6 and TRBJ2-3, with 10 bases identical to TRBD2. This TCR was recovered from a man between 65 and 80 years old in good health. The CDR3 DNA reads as TGTGCCAGCAGCCTCATAGGACTAGCGGAGACAGATACGCAGTATTTT. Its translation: CASSLIGLAETDTQYF.